Shown below are 10 T cell receptor beta chains from a single sample sequenced in a study of PD-1 blockade in classical Hodgkin lymphoma. Autologous stem cell transplantation was followed by relapse in every patient, and brentuximab vedotin exposure varied. Measured with immunoSEQ multiplex PCR; TCRdb has only the in-frame clones, and not every one. The data contain 38,000 or so clones, approximately 69% of them singletons. Sequencing used peripheral blood mononuclear cells (PBMCs), obtained before the second cycle of nivolumab. The receptors here all came from a human donor with classical Hodgkin lymphoma.

In its sample, this clone was seen a few times. V and J are TRBV25-1 and TRBJ1-4; D not resolved. Trimming removed 1 base from V and 5 bases from J, with 8 bases in between. Germline values: CDR1 MGHDK, CDR2 SYGVNS. The CDR3 has 14 residues. The CDR3 nucleotides are TGTGCCAGCAGTGAATCTGGACGGAATGAAAAACTGTTTTTT. This codes for CASSESGRNEKLFF.

The CDR3 loop is CAISEAGVEQFF. Here the CDR3 DNA reads TGTGCCATCAGTGAGGCGGGGGTCGAGCAGTTCTTC. The chain recombines TRBV10-3 with TRBJ2-1, with 7 positions matching TRBD2. J was trimmed by 10 bases and V by 2 bases; bases with no gene match: 2. Germline V CDR1 and CDR2: ENHRY, SYGVKD. The CDR3 is 12 amino acids.

This clone occurred once. This chain links TRBV11-2 with TRBJ1-6, with a tentative D call TRBD1 (5 bases). The CDR3 has 15 residues. The V gene's germline CDR1 is SGHAT and CDR2 FQNNGV. V was cut by 2 bases and J by 7 bases, with 12 bases left in between. The chain's CDR3 is CASSLQQVSNSPLHF. CDR3 coding DNA: TGTGCCAGCAGCTTACAACAGGTTTCAAATTCACCCCTCCACTTT.

The genes are TRBV28 and TRBJ2-7; TRBD1 matches 9 bases. V lost 3 bases to trimming and J lost 3 bases; unmatched junction nucleotides: 6. The CDR3 loop spans 15 amino acids. CDR1 is MDHEN, CDR2 SYDVKM, per germline. The CDR3 nucleotides read TGTGCCAGCAGTTTGACCGGGACAGGGTACTACGAGCAGTACTTC. This translates into CASSLTGTGYYEQYF.

This clone was detected a few times. The chain recombines TRBV18 with TRBJ2-7; the D is unclear. The V and J ends lost 0 bases and 3 bases respectively, with 12 bases between them. Germline lookup yields CDR1 KGHSH and CDR2 LQKENI. There are 15 residues in the CDR3. The CDR3 DNA follows: TGTGCCAGCTCACCACCGGCTGCTTCCCTCTACGAGCAGTACTTC. Amino acids: CASSPPAASLYEQYF.

The rearrangement uses TRBV2 and TRBJ1-5; the D is unclear. Germline CDR1 is SNHLY and CDR2 is FYNNEI. The CDR3 length is 13 residues. Trimming took 8 bases from V and 6 from J, leaving 14 bases between them. The CDR3: CASVGRVGQPQHF. In DNA form, the CDR3 reads TGTGCCAGCGTGGGGAGGGTGGGTCAGCCCCAGCATTTT. The variable domain in full, completed from reference TRBV2 and TRBJ1-5, reads EPEVTQTPSHQVTQMGQEVILRCVPISNHLYFYWYRQILGQKVEFLVSFYNNEISEKSEIFDDQFSVERPDGSNFTLKIRSTKLEDSAMYFCASVGRVGQPQHFGDGTRLSIL.

The chain couples TRBV15 to TRBJ2-5; TRBD2 matches at 10 bases. CDR1 LNHNV and CDR2 YYDKDF come from the germline V gene (reference sequence). The CDR3 has 17 amino acids. V lost 2 bases and J lost 3; bases outside the gene matches: 9. The CDR3 DNA reads TGTGCCACCAGCAGACAACTGCGGACTAGCGGAAAAGAGACCCAGTACTTC. As protein: CATSRQLRTSGKETQYF.

This clone is medium-sized in the sample. The chain is built from TRBV16 and TRBJ1-5; D may be TRBD1 (6 bases). Germline values: CDR1 KGHSY, CDR2 FQNENV. The CDR3 spans 17 residues. Trimming removed 4 bases from V and 0 bases from J, with 16 bases in between. The CDR3 sequence: CASSPGQSAYSNQPQHF. DNA for the CDR3: TGTGCCAGCAGCCCAGGACAGAGCGCTTATAGCAATCAGCCCCAGCATTTT.

The chain couples TRBV5-6 to TRBJ2-3; weak D call: TRBD2 (6 bases). The CDR3 spans 14 residues. The V gene lost 3 bases and the J gene lost 6 bases, with 14 bases spanning the gap. Germline V gene sequence: CDR1 SGHDT, CDR2 YYEEEE. CDR3 residues: CASSSRGFSDTQYF. DNA for the CDR3: TGTGCCAGCAGCTCGCGGGGATTTTCGGATACGCAGTATTTT.

The rearrangement uses TRBV7-2 and TRBJ1-2; D perhaps matches TRBD1 (5 bases). The CDR3 extends over 17 amino acids. V was clipped by 6 bases and J by 3 bases, with 23 bases between them. CDR1 is SGHTA, CDR2 FQGNSA, per germline. The CDR3 DNA sequence: TGTGCCAGCAGTCAACGCGTCGTCAGGGAGACAGACTATGGCTACACCTTC. Residues: CASSQRVVRETDYGYTF.